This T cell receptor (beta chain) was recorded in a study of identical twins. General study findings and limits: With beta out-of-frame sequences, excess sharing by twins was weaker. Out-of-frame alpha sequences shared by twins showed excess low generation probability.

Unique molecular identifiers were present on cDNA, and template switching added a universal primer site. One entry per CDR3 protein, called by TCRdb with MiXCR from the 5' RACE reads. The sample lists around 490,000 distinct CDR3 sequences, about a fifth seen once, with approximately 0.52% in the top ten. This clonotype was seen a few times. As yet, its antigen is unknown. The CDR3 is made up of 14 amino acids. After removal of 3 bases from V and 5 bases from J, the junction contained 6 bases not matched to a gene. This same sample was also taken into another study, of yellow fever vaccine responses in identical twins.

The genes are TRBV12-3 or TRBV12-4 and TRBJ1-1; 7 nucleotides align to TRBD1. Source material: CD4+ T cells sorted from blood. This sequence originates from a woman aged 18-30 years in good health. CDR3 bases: TGTGCCAGCAGTTTTTCAGGGGGTAGTACTGAAGCTTTCTTT. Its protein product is CASSFSGGSTEAFF.